The present entry profiles one TCR beta chain with its context. This clonotype was observed a handful of times. The antigen it binds to is not known. Per-nucleotide qualities are absent, and no much larger clonotype sits a single base away. Preparation of the library involved 5' RACE. The sequencer listed for this sample is Illumina HiSeq 2500. A second PCR of roughly 6 to 11 cycles was run with a J-beta primer mix and a sample-barcoded 5' primer. A template-switch 5' adaptor carrying 12 random nucleotides introduced a unique molecular identifier onto each TCR beta cDNA molecule. At least 2.5 million CDR3-containing paired-end reads were obtained from each sample. First-strand cDNA synthesis was performed from all RNA using the Mint cDNA synthesis kit, with priming by a TRBC-specific oligonucleotide. After uracil-DNA glycosylase treatment, a first 18-cycle PCR used universal primers M1SS and BC2_uni_R on all cDNA. In the source study's methods: For normalization, 1 million high-quality reads, each with a distinct molecular identifier, were randomly selected from each sample. Reads with shared molecular identifiers were discarded instead of being binned into consensus sequences. MiTCR, set to a Q25 quality threshold and the strictest error-elimination algorithm, was used for CDR3 identification, clonotype clustering and error correction. A nonparametric unseen species model with Euler transformation was used to estimate a lower bound on total TCR beta diversity. Using fastp trimming at Q25 and MiXCR clonotype assembly, TCRdb reanalyzed the public sequencing data and kept in-frame beta chains. All rows with the same CDR3 protein become a single entry with the most common DNA and genes. TCRdb, not the authors, supplied the V and J calls. Within this sample are about 1,500,000 distinct CDR3 sequences, with approximately 42% of them counted one time only. The ten most abundant clones make up 7.9% of the sample.

The data are from a study of blood T cells in healthy people across ages (dated by TCRdb to between 2014 and 2016). For the wider study: In model experiments, roughly one uniquely barcoded TCR beta cDNA molecule per two T cells was captured by template switching. Using deep sequencing normalized with unique cDNA molecular identifiers, the study measured how TCR beta repertoire diversity changes with age. Donors were grouped into four age groups: young (average 16 years), middle-aged (about 40), aged (around 56) and long-lived (roughly 80). Donors of different ages were randomly distributed across sequencing lanes to avoid experimental bias. Using the same blood draw, the study looked at two additional independent replicas of 1 million unique cDNA reads for two donors, one aged 18 to 30 and the other aged 80 or older. The paper's findings and limits, for the study overall: There was a strong correlation between observed TCR beta diversity and the percentage of naive T cells measured by flow cytometry. Compared with the aged group, the long-lived group had more naive CD4+ T cells, fewer expanded clones and increased TCR diversity, suggesting age selection. Donor CMV infection status was unknown, potentially confounding age-related changes in expanded clonotypes. As age increased, observed TCR beta diversity per million T cells dropped in a roughly linear way, and a significant reduction was already evident by age 40. Bulk unsorted PBMC profiling prevented conclusive comparison of naive and antigen-experienced compartments. Estimates of total diversity based on one million sequenced T cells were considered lower bounds and underestimates.

The donors were about 40 Caucasian individuals from Russia, aged roughly 6 to 90 years, who were systemically healthy. Each donor gave 8.5 to 10 milliliters of peripheral blood, collected into EDTA-treated Vacutainer tubes. Ficoll-Paque density-gradient centrifugation was used to isolate PBMCs, with at least 6 million per sample. Total RNA, at least 6 micrograms per sample, was extracted from PBMCs with Trizol reagent. For every donor, flow cytometry on a PBMC aliquot measured the percentage of naive CD45RAhigh/CD27high T cells. The cysteine opens and the phenylalanine closes a CDR3 of 15 amino acids. Only the CDR3 region is kept as DNA, spanning 45 bases read in frame from base 1. The germline V gene supplies CDR1 KGHSH and CDR2 LQKENI. Trimming takes 6 bases off V and 4 bases off J; junction bases not matched to a gene: 10.

Sequencing was done on a sample of blood. This sequence uses TRBV18 and TRBJ1-2; a stretch of 8 junction bases matches TRBD1. This clonotype was obtained from a woman in her late teens or twenties in good health. The bases read TGTGCCAGCTCCCCCGGGGGGGACAGGTTCTATGGCTACACCTTC. This is translated as CASSPGGDRFYGYTF.